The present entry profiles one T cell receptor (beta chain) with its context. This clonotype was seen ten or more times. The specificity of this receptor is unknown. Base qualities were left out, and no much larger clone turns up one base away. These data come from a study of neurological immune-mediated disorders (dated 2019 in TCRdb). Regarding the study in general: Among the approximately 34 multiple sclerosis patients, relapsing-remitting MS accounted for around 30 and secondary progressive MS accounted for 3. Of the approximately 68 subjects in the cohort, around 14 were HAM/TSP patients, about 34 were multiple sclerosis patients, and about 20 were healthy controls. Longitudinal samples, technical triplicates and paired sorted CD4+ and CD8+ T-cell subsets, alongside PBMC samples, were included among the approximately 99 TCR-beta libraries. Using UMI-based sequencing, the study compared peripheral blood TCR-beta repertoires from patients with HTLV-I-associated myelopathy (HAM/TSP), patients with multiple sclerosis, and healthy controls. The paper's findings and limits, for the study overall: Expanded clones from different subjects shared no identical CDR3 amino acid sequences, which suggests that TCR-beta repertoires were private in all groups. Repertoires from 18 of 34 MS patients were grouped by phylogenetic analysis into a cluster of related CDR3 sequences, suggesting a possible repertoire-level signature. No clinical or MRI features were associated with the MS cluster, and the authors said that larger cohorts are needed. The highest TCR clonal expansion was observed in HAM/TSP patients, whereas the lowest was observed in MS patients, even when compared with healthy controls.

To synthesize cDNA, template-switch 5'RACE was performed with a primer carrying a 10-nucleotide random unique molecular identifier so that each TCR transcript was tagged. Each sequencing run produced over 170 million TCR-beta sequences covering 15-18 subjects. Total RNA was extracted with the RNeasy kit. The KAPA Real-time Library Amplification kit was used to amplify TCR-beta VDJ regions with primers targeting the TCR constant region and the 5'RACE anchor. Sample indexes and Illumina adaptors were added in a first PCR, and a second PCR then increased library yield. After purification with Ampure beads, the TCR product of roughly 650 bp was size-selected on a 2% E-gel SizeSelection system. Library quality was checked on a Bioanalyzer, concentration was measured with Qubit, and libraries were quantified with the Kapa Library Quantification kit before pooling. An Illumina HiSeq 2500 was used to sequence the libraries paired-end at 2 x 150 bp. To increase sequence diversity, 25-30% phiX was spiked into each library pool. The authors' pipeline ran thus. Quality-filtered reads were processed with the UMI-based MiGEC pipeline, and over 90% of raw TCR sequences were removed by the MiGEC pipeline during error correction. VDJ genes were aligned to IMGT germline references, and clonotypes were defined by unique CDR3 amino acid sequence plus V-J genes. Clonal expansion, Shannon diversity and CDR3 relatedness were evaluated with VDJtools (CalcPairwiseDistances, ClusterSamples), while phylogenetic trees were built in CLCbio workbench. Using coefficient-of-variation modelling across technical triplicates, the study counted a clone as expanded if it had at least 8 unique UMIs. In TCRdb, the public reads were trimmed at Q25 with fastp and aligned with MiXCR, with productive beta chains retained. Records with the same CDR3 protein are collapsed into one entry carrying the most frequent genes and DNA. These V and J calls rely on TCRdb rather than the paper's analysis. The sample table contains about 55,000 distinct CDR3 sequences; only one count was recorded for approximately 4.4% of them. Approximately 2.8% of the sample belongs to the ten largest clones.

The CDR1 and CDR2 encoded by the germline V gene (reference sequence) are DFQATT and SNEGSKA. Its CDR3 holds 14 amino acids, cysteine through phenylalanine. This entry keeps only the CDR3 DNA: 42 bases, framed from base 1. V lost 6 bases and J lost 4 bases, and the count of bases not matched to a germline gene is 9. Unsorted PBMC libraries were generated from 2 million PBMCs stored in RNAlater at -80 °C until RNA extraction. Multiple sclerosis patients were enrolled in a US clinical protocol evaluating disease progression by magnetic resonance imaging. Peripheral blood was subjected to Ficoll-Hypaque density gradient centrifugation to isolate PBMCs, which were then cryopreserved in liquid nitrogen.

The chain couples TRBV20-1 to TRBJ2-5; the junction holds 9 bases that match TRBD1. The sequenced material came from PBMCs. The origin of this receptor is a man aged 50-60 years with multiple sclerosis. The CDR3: CSAPGQGGGETQYF. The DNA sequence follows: TGCAGTGCACCGGGACAGGGAGGTGGAGAGACCCAGTACTTC.